Below, 29 T cell receptor beta chains from the same sample are listed, as sequenced in a study of T-cell reconstitution after alpha-beta-depleted transplantation in children. TCRbeta library preparation incorporated unique molecular identifiers. TCRdb itself ran the PCR reads through MiXCR, one entry per CDR3 protein. The table has about a million distinct CDR3 sequences, about 29% seen once. The sample was PBMCs, mostly from graft donor cells, taken 360 days after TCRalphabeta/CD19-depleted stem cell transplant. The source is a boy in the first two years of life who had a stem cell transplant for SCID, so the T cells may come from the graft donor.

This clonotype was picked up one time. This sequence joins TRBV12-3 or TRBV12-4 and TRBJ1-2; TRBD1 matches 11 bases. The CDR3 sequence is 16 residues long. The V segment lost 3 bases and the J segment 4 bases; nucleotides outside the gene matches: 7. Here the CDR3 DNA reads TGTGCCAGCAGTTTCGCTCCCGGGACAGGGGGCTATGGCTACACCTTC. Translation gives CASSFAPGTGGYGYTF.

V is TRBV20-1 and J is TRBJ2-3; no firm D call. V lost 2 bases and J 2 bases, leaving 5 bases between the germline ends. This CDR3 has 12 amino acids. Germline assignment: CDR1 DFQATT and CDR2 SNEGSKA (reference sequence). DNA of the CDR3: TGCAGTGCTAGACTCGTCACAGATACGCAGTATTTT. Translation: CSARLVTDTQYF.

In this sample, this clonotype turned up once. The rearrangement joins TRBV10-3 to TRBJ1-1; D remains unclear. The CDR3 runs 13 residues. Germline V CDR1 and CDR2: ENHRY, SYGVKD. The V and J ends lost 6 bases and 2 bases respectively, with 10 bases between them. In DNA, the CDR3 is TGTGCCATCAGAGCCGACATAAACACTGAAGCTTTCTTT. Protein: CAIRADINTEAFF.

This clonotype was seen a handful of times. The chain combines TRBV6-5 with TRBJ1-1; D is undetermined. Trimming removed 5 bases from V and 8 bases from J, with 12 bases in between. CDR3 size: 12 residues. CDR1 is MNHEY, CDR2 SVGAGI, per germline. CDR3 sequence reads: CASSGNSLEAFF. For the CDR3, the DNA is TGTGCCAGCAGTGGCAACAGCCTCGAAGCTTTCTTT.

The rearrangement uses TRBV27 and TRBJ1-1; TRBD1 matches at 8 bases. The V segment lost 5 bases and the J segment 8 bases; nucleotides outside the gene matches: 13. The CDR3 runs to 15 residues. Germline CDR1 and CDR2: MNHEY and SMNVEV (reference sequence). The CDR3 sequence: CASSDGQGKGMEAFF. The CDR3 DNA reads as TGTGCCAGCAGTGACGGACAGGGAAAGGGAATGGAAGCTTTCTTT.

The genes are TRBV12-3 or TRBV12-4 and TRBJ1-2; no firm D call. V dropped 3 bases and J dropped 7 bases, with 12 bases sitting between them. This CDR3 is 13 amino acids long. DNA for the CDR3: TGTGCCAGCAGTTTTCAGTCTCGTGGTGGCTACACCTTC. This sequence encodes CASSFQSRGGYTF.

The V and J genes are TRBV29-1 and TRBJ1-1, with D perhaps matching TRBD1 (6 bases). The V and J ends lost 5 bases and 2 bases respectively, with 15 bases between them. The length of the CDR3 is 14 residues. Germline V CDR1 and CDR2: SQVTM, ANQGSEA. The CDR3 DNA follows: TGCAGCGTTTGGAACAGGGTTGGAAACACTGAAGCTTTCTTT. It specifies CSVWNRVGNTEAFF.

This clonotype has a handful of counts. The CDR3: CATSRASGAGYTF. The CDR3 DNA follows: TGTGCCACCAGCAGAGCGTCAGGGGCTGGCTACACCTTC. The genes are TRBV15 and TRBJ1-2; possible D gene TRBD1, 6 bases. The CDR3 is 13 amino acids. Trimming stripped 1 base from V and 7 bases from J, with 10 bases between. Germline assignment: CDR1 LNHNV and CDR2 YYDKDF (reference sequence).

This sequence joins TRBV6-5 and TRBJ1-1, with D maybe TRBD1 (5 bases). V dropped 5 bases and J dropped 4 bases, with 11 bases sitting between them. CDR3 length: 13 residues. Germline V gene sequence: CDR1 MNHEY, CDR2 SVGAGI. The CDR3 region has the DNA TGTGCCAGCAGTCCAGGACAAGTCACTGAAGCTTTCTTT. Its protein is CASSPGQVTEAFF.

This clonotype was seen a few times. The V call is TRBV12-3 or TRBV12-4, the J call TRBJ2-1; a possible D gene is TRBD1 (5 bases). CDR3 length: 15 residues. V was trimmed by 5 bases and J by 0 bases, leaving 11 bases between them. Here the CDR3 DNA reads TGTGCCAGCAGTCCGACAGTTTTCTCCTACAATGAGCAGTTCTTC. It specifies CASSPTVFSYNEQFF.

This clonotype was observed a handful of times. The CDR3 bases are TGTGCCAGCAGCCGAGAGGACATATACAATGAGCAGTTCTTC. Its translation: CASSREDIYNEQFF. The genes are TRBV3-1 and TRBJ2-1; TRBD1 is a possible D gene (5 bases). The CDR3 runs 14 residues. V was trimmed by 4 bases and J by 4 bases, leaving 11 bases between them. Per the germline V gene, CDR1 is LGHDT and CDR2 is YNNKEL (reference sequence).

The CDR3 region is CASSAQGGPTYEQYF. The CDR3 region has the DNA TGTGCCAGCAGCGCCCAGGGGGGGCCTACCTACGAGCAGTACTTC. This sequence joins TRBV7-2 and TRBJ2-7, with D possibly called TRBD1 or TRBD2 (7 bases each). V was trimmed by 5 bases and J by 2 bases, leaving 16 bases between them. The length of the CDR3 is 15 residues. Germline loops: CDR1 SGHTA, CDR2 FQGNSA.

This clonotype was observed a few times. This chain connects TRBV7-2 to TRBJ2-5, with D possibly being TRBD2 (6 bases). The germline V and J ends were trimmed by 1 base and 3 bases, with 15 bases remaining between them. The CDR3 consists of 16 residues. Germline CDR1 is SGHTA and CDR2 is FQGNSA. CDR3 sequence: CASSLVPGPSEETQYF. The DNA of the CDR3 is TGTGCCAGCAGCTTAGTACCGGGGCCTAGCGAAGAGACCCAGTACTTC.

The chain recombines TRBV4-3 with TRBJ2-7; D not resolved. The CDR3 loop spans 14 amino acids. The V end lost 0 bases, the J end lost 4 bases, and 10 bases lay between the germline ends. The germline V gene has CDR1 LGHNA and CDR2 YSLEER. The CDR3 DNA reads TGCGCCAGCAGCCAAGACAGGCGGTTGTACGAGCAGTACTTC. The encoded protein is CASSQDRRLYEQYF.

The V call is TRBV29-1, the J call TRBJ2-7; 9 bases map to TRBD1. The CDR3 contains 16 residues. The germline V gene encodes CDR1 SQVTM and CDR2 ANQGSEA. The trim removed 1 base at V and 4 bases at J, leaving 11 bases unmatched. CDR3 region: CSVEVAGRQGGYEQYF. The CDR3 coding sequence is TGCAGCGTTGAAGTCGCCGGGCGACAGGGGGGGTACGAGCAGTACTTC.

Only a few counts were recorded for this clonotype. The rearrangement joins TRBV5-1 to TRBJ1-1; D is undetermined. The V gene lost 0 bases and the J gene lost 5 bases, with 14 bases spanning the gap. The CDR3 consists of 15 residues. Germline CDR1 SGHRS, CDR2 YFSETQ. CDR3 residues: CASSLVGGSKTEAFF. The CDR3 DNA reads TGCGCCAGCAGCTTGGTTGGTGGCAGCAAAACTGAAGCTTTCTTT.

The chain recombines TRBV4-1 with TRBJ2-1, with a tentative D call TRBD2 (6 bases). With 3 bases removed from V and 0 bases from J, the gap between germline ends came to 9 bases. This CDR3 comprises 15 residues. The germline gives CDR1 MGHRA, CDR2 YSYEKL. Written as DNA, the CDR3 is TGCGCCAGCAGCCATCTCGGGAGCTCCTACAATGAGCAGTTCTTC. This encodes CASSHLGSSYNEQFF.

J is TRBJ2-1 and V is TRBV7-6; 9 bases are shared with TRBD2. V dropped 6 bases and J dropped 0; count of bases not matched to a gene: 12. The CDR3 is 18 residues long. CDR1 and CDR2 (germline): SGHVS, FNYEAQ. The CDR3 here is CASSIASGATSSYNEQFF. The DNA of the CDR3 is TGTGCCAGCAGTATAGCTAGCGGGGCGACGAGCTCCTACAATGAGCAGTTCTTC.

This clonotype has more than one count but fewer than ten. The V gene is TRBV4-2, the J gene TRBJ2-3; 9 bases are a match to TRBD2. The CDR3 loop spans 17 amino acids. CDR1 and CDR2 (germline): LGHNA, YNFKEQ. The trim removed 1 base at V and 5 bases at J, leaving 10 bases unmatched. This CDR3 is CASSQGLAGKGVDTQYF. The CDR3 DNA reads TGTGCCAGCAGCCAAGGCCTAGCGGGGAAGGGGGTAGATACGCAGTATTTT.

This clonotype has more than one count but fewer than ten. This rearrangement joins TRBV12-3 or TRBV12-4 to TRBJ2-1, with no clear D. V lost 8 bases and J lost 7, with 9 bases in between. CDR3 length: 11 residues. CDR3 sequence: CASGRVNEQFF. The CDR3 DNA reads TGTGCCAGCGGCCGGGTGAATGAGCAGTTCTTC.

This clonotype showed up many times. This chain joins TRBV6-5 and TRBJ2-2; D uncertain. Trimming removed 2 bases at V and 4 bases at J, with 2 bases between. The CDR3 covers 12 residues. The V gene's germline CDR1 is MNHEY and CDR2 SVGAGI. CDR3 sequence (DNA): TGTGCCAGCAGTTACGGCACCGGGGAGCTGTTTTTT. It encodes CASSYGTGELFF.

The V call is TRBV5-1, the J call TRBJ2-6; 12 bases are shared with TRBD2. Trimming took 4 bases from V and 0 from J; bases not matched to a gene: 8. Germline CDR1 and CDR2: SGHRS and YFSETQ. The CDR3 is made up of 19 amino acids. The CDR3 spells CASSPWTSGEVSGANVLTF. The CDR3 nucleotides are TGCGCCAGCAGCCCCTGGACTAGCGGGGAGGTCTCTGGGGCCAACGTCCTGACTTTC.

This rearrangement joins TRBV20-1 to TRBJ2-5; 8 bases are a match to TRBD2. Germline CDR1 is DFQATT and CDR2 is SNEGSKA (reference sequence). The CDR3 loop spans 14 amino acids. Losses at the gene ends were 5 bases for V and 5 bases for J; bases not matched to a gene: 10. This CDR3 reads CSASPGSGAETQYF. CDR3 in DNA: TGCAGTGCTTCCCCGGGTAGCGGGGCGGAGACCCAGTACTTC.

This chain uses TRBV7-8 with TRBJ1-5; possibly TRBD1 for D (5 bases). The germline CDR1 and CDR2 sequences are SGHVS and FQNEAQ. This CDR3 has 16 amino acids. The ends were cut back, 1 base at V and 1 base at J, with 11 bases in the middle. CDR3 sequence reads: CASSLVSGESNQPQHF. The CDR3, as DNA: TGTGCCAGCAGCTTAGTCTCGGGGGAGAGCAATCAGCCCCAGCATTTT.

The chain couples TRBV5-1 to TRBJ2-1, with TRBD2 matching over 11 bases. Per germline, CDR1 SGHRS and CDR2 YFSETQ. CDR3 length equals 18 residues. J was trimmed by 7 bases and V by 1 base; bases with no gene match: 13. This CDR3 is CASSLPPGTSGWENEQFF. The CDR3 bases are TGCGCCAGCAGCTTGCCCCCTGGGACTAGCGGTTGGGAGAATGAGCAGTTCTTC.

The CDR3 sequence is CASNTGIRTEAFF. For the CDR3, the DNA is TGTGCCAGCAACACAGGGATACGGACTGAAGCTTTCTTT. The chain is built from TRBV12-3 or TRBV12-4 and TRBJ1-1, with D perhaps TRBD1 (6 bases). This CDR3 has 13 amino acids. The V gene lost 7 bases and the J gene lost 5 bases, with 14 bases spanning the gap.

This clonotype was seen more than once but under ten times. The chain links TRBV3-1 to TRBJ1-2; TRBD1 is a possible D gene (6 bases). Trimming took off 3 bases at V and 6 bases at J, with 11 bases between the two ends. CDR3 length: 13 residues. CDR1 and CDR2 from the germline V gene are LGHDT and YNNKEL (reference sequence). CDR3 in DNA: TGTGCCAGCAGCCAGTGGGGGGCCCATGGCTACACCTTC. Its translation is CASSQWGAHGYTF.

This clonotype was found a few times. The J gene is TRBJ2-4, the V gene TRBV12-3 or TRBV12-4; D call uncertain. The CDR3 is 12 amino acids. The V gene lost 6 bases and the J gene lost 9 bases, with 12 bases spanning the gap. The CDR3 DNA follows: TGTGCCAGCAGCCCAGTAGTGGGCATTCAGTACTTC. The encoded protein is CASSPVVGIQYF.

The chain combines TRBV20-1 with TRBJ2-5; D ambiguous. CDR1 and CDR2 (germline): DFQATT, SNEGSKA (reference sequence). The CDR3 covers 13 residues. V lost 6 bases to trimming and J lost 2 bases, with 13 bases between them. CDR3 DNA sequence: TGCAGTGCCAACAGACGCGAGCAAGAGACCCAGTACTTC. Protein product: CSANRREQETQYF.